This T cell receptor beta chain was identified in a study of OX40 agonist ivuxolimab in advanced cancers. Sequencing was performed with immunoSEQ multiplex PCR; in TCRdb, only in-frame clones are kept and a portion is missing. Among 95,000 or so clones, approximately 85% were seen once, and the ten largest hold 3% to 4%. Germline assignment: CDR1 SGHNT and CDR2 YENEEA. The CDR3 contains 14 residues. Trimming cost V 5 bases and J 0 bases, with 11 bases left between them. The clonotype comes from an adult with an advanced solid tumor such as melanoma, head and neck, liver or kidney cancer. The V and J genes are TRBV11-3 and TRBJ2-7; D remains ambiguous. Specimen: CD4+ or CD8+ T cells sorted from blood, collected in a trial of the OX40 agonist ivuxolimab. This CDR3 reads CASSPLGFSYEQYF. In nucleotides, the CDR3 is TGTGCCAGCAGCCCCTTGGGGTTCTCCTACGAGCAGTACTTC.